Listed below are T cell receptor beta chains from one sample, sequenced in a study of cytomegalovirus exposure and HLA in healthy donors. Sequencing was performed with immunoSEQ multiplex PCR; in TCRdb, only in-frame clones are kept and a portion is missing. Of some 190,000 clones in the sample, around 81% were seen once. Sequenced sample: PBMCs. These receptors were taken from a young man in good health and CMV-seronegative. Both conserved end residues are part of each CDR3. The D gene is left open where the match is weak. Where a row states a size, it is once, few, many or the class of an expanded clone; other rows omit it.

j_call	d_call	v_call	clone_size	cdr3_nt	cdr3_aa
TRBJ2-2	NA	TRBV5-1	NA	TGCGCCAGCAGCTTCCGGGAGTCGAACACCGGGGAGCTGTTTTTT	CASSFRESNTGELFF
TRBJ1-5	NA	TRBV5-6	NA	TGTGCCAGCAGCTTGGAGCGTAGCAATCAGCCCCAGCATTTT	CASSLERSNQPQHF
TRBJ2-3	NA	TRBV25-1	once	TGTGCCAGCAGTGAATATTTTACAGGGTTATCCCCAGATACGCAGTATTTT	CASSEYFTGLSPDTQYF
TRBJ1-1	TRBD1	TRBV4-3	NA	TGCGCCAGCAGCCTTCGGACAGGATCCTTTTTGAACACTGAAGCTTTCTTT	CASSLRTGSFLNTEAFF
TRBJ1-1	NA	TRBV29-1	NA	TGCAGCGTTGGGGAGGGGGTCCTGAACACTGAAGCTTTCTTT	CSVGEGVLNTEAFF
TRBJ1-6	NA	TRBV25-1	NA	TGTGCCAGCAGTGAGGAATCTTACTACTATAATTCACCCCTCCACTTT	CASSEESYYYNSPLHF
TRBJ1-1	NA	TRBV7-6	NA	TGTGCCAGCAGCCCAGACGGTAGAGGGGAAGCTTTCTTT	CASSPDGRGEAFF
TRBJ2-7	NA	TRBV7-9	once	TGTGCCAGCAGCTTAGGGGTGGGCGGGACGAGAGTCAGCTACGAGCAGTACTTC	CASSLGVGGTRVSYEQYF
TRBJ1-1	NA	TRBV4-3	NA	TGCGCCAGCAGCCAAGACAGAGGTCTGGACACTGAAGCTTTCTTT	CASSQDRGLDTEAFF
TRBJ1-2	TRBD1	TRBV27	NA	TGTGCCAGCAGTTCAACCAACTATGGACAGGGGAAGGGTGGCTACACCTTC	CASSSTNYGQGKGGYTF
TRBJ2-7	TRBD2	TRBV10-3	NA	TGTGCCATGAGGACTAGCGAAGCCTACGAGCAGTACTTC	CAMRTSEAYEQYF
TRBJ2-7	NA	TRBV7-8	NA	TGTGCCAGCAGCTTAGAGCACGGCTACGAGCAGTACTTC	CASSLEHGYEQYF
TRBJ2-7	NA	TRBV21-1	NA	TGTGCCAGCAGCAAAATTAGCGGGTCGGTCCCCTACGAGCAGTACTTC	CASSKISGSVPYEQYF
TRBJ2-1	TRBD1	TRBV4-3	NA	TGCGCCAGCAGCCTGGGGACAGGGTATGAGAATGAGCAGTTCTTC	CASSLGTGYENEQFF
TRBJ2-3	TRBD1	TRBV7-9	NA	TGTTCCAGCAGAGGGACAGGTTCGACAGATACGCAGTATTTT	CSSRGTGSTDTQYF
TRBJ1-1	NA	TRBV5-4	NA	TGTGCCAGCAGCTTGTTAAGGGGCGGTGGGGTAATCACTGAAGCTTTCTTT	CASSLLRGGGVITEAFF
TRBJ2-7	TRBD2	TRBV5-1	NA	TGCGCCAGCAGCTTTTACGGGGGGACCTACGAGCAGTACTTC	CASSFYGGTYEQYF
TRBJ2-1	NA	TRBV7-2	NA	TGTGCCAGCAGCTTAGCGGAGCCGATAAAAGGCCTGTTCTTC	CASSLAEPIKGLFF
TRBJ2-5	TRBD1	TRBV9	few	TGTGCCAGCAGCGTAGGTTTGGGACAGCAAGAGACCCAGTACTTC	CASSVGLGQQETQYF
TRBJ1-2	NA	TRBV7-2	NA	TGTGCCAGCAGCTTAGACGCCCCCAGCTATGGCTACACCTTC	CASSLDAPSYGYTF
TRBJ2-7	TRBD2	TRBV19	NA	TGTGCCAGTAGTGCGGGACTAGCGGGAGCGCGCTCCTACGAGCAGTACTTC	CASSAGLAGARSYEQYF
TRBJ2-5	NA	TRBV10-1	NA	TGCGCCAGCAATCCTACTGAGACCCAGTACTTC	CASNPTETQYF
TRBJ2-5	TRBD2	TRBV9	NA	TGTGCCAGCAGCTTACCGGGACTAGCGGCCGAGACCCAGTACTTC	CASSLPGLAAETQYF
TRBJ2-7	NA	TRBV9	NA	TGTGCCAGCAGCGTAGATTCATCTACCTACGAGCAGTACTTC	CASSVDSSTYEQYF
TRBJ2-3	NA	TRBV10-3	NA	TGTGCCATCAGTGAGAGAGACCCCCGGGAAGATACGCAGTATTTT	CAISERDPREDTQYF
TRBJ2-6	NA	TRBV2	NA	TGTGCCAGCAGTTTGGACTCCCTGAACTCTGGGGCCAACGTCCTGACTTTC	CASSLDSLNSGANVLTF
TRBJ1-2	TRBD1	TRBV6-6	NA	TGTGCCAGCAGTTACTCCGGGACAGCTAACTATGGCTACACCTTC	CASSYSGTANYGYTF
TRBJ2-3	TRBD2	TRBV13	NA	TGTGCCAGCAGCTTAGGCCGACTAGCGGGAGCAGATACGCAGTATTTT	CASSLGRLAGADTQYF
TRBJ2-1	NA	TRBV19	NA	TGTGCCAGTAACAACCCCCCAGAATCCTACAATGAGCAGTTCTTC	CASNNPPESYNEQFF
TRBJ2-1	NA	TRBV7-9	NA	TGTGCCAGCAGGACAGTGAACGAGCAGTTCTTC	CASRTVNEQFF
TRBJ2-2	TRBD2	TRBV9	NA	TGTGCCAGCAGCGTGTCTAGCGGGGGGCGTGTCGACACCGGGGAGCTGTTTTTT	CASSVSSGGRVDTGELFF
TRBJ1-5	NA	TRBV27	NA	TGTGCCAGCAGTCGCGGGGGCAATCAGCCCCAGCATTTT	CASSRGGNQPQHF
TRBJ2-5	TRBD2	TRBV9	few	TGTGCCAGCAGCGGCGGACTAGCGGGAGGCCTAATTCAAGAGACCCAGTACTTC	CASSGGLAGGLIQETQYF
TRBJ1-3	NA	TRBV11-2	NA	TGTGCCAGCAGCCGGCGGGGCCAGGGCGTAGACACCATATATTTT	CASSRRGQGVDTIYF
TRBJ1-1	NA	TRBV4-1	NA	TGCGCCAGCAGCCAGGGTACAGGTACTGAAGCTTTCTTT	CASSQGTGTEAFF
TRBJ2-1	NA	TRBV7-9	few	TGTGCCAGCAGCAAGGGGGACTATAGATACAATGAGCAGTTCTTC	CASSKGDYRYNEQFF
TRBJ1-3	NA	TRBV12-5	NA	TGTGCTAGTGGCTATATCCGGGATACCTCTGGAAACACCATATATTTT	CASGYIRDTSGNTIYF
TRBJ1-4	NA	TRBV11-3	NA	TGTGCCAGCAGCCCGAGGGAGAAAGAAAAACTGTTTTTT	CASSPREKEKLFF
TRBJ2-2	NA	TRBV28	NA	TGTGCCAGCACCACATTAGTGGAGGGCGGGGAGCTGTTTTTT	CASTTLVEGGELFF
TRBJ2-1	NA	TRBV28	NA	TGTGCCAGCAGTTTAACGGAGCCTAATGAGCAGTTCTTC	CASSLTEPNEQFF